The 15 T cell receptor beta chains presented below share a single source sample, sequenced in a study of blood T cell repertoires in COVID-19. TCRdb's table, derived via immunoSEQ multiplex PCR, lists solely in-frame clones and lacks some. The sample shows 390,000 or so clones, roughly 80% of them seen only once. Sequenced: PBMCs or T cells enriched from blood (not recorded which). All receptors derive from a woman between 50 and 59 years old who had recovered from COVID-19.

The V call is TRBV15, the J call TRBJ1-2; 11 nucleotides line up with TRBD1. The V segment lost 3 bases and the J segment 4 bases; nucleotides outside the gene matches: 4. CDR1 is LNHNV and CDR2 is YYDKDF in the germline V gene (reference sequence). CDR3 size: 15 residues. Written as DNA, the CDR3 is TGTGCCACCAGCAGCGGACAGGGGGCTCCCTATGGCTACACCTTC. Residues: CATSSGQGAPYGYTF.

This clone was found a few times. This chain connects TRBV10-1 to TRBJ2-7, with TRBD2 matching over 9 bases. Germline lookup yields CDR1 WNHNN and CDR2 SYGVQD (reference sequence). The ends lost 6 bases at V and 2 bases at J; junction bases unmatched: 5. CDR3 length: 14 amino acids. The CDR3 spells CASSPRLAAYEQYF. The CDR3 region has the DNA TGCGCCAGCAGCCCCAGACTAGCGGCCTACGAGCAGTACTTC.

The V gene is TRBV11-3, the J gene TRBJ2-3, with unresolved D. Germline CDR1 and CDR2: SGHNT and YENEEA. Trimming cost V 5 bases and J 4 bases, with 13 bases left between them. The CDR3 is 14 residues long. For the CDR3, the DNA is TGTGCCAGCAGCCCTCGTCCCAGTTCAGATACGCAGTATTTT. As protein: CASSPRPSSDTQYF.

The rearrangement links TRBV7-8 to TRBJ1-3; D ambiguous. The length of the CDR3 is 15 residues. Germline CDR1 and CDR2: SGHVS and FQNEAQ. V shed 5 bases and J shed 0 bases, with 11 bases lying between them. The CDR3 here is CASSHRELSGNTIYF. CDR3 bases: TGTGCCAGCAGCCACCGGGAGCTCTCTGGAAACACCATATATTTT.

Only one count was recorded for this clone. In nucleotides, the CDR3 is TGTGCCAGCCGACAGGGGGCGCAAGGCTATGGCTACACCTTC. Protein sequence: CASRQGAQGYGYTF. This chain links TRBV18 with TRBJ1-2, with 10 bases fitting TRBD1. The CDR3 contains 14 residues. CDR1 KGHSH and CDR2 LQKENI come from the germline V gene. The V and J ends lost 8 bases and 4 bases, in that order; junction bases with no gene match: 7.

V is TRBV6-2 or TRBV6-3 and J is TRBJ1-6; D perhaps matches TRBD1 (5 bases). CDR1 is MNHEY and CDR2 is SVGEGT in the germline V gene. The V end was cut by 3 bases, the J end by 18 bases, with 18 bases between. The CDR3 spans 13 residues. In nucleotides, the CDR3 is TGTGCCAGCAGTTATCTGCCCGTTCAGGGAAGCCACTTT. Residues: CASSYLPVQGSHF.

This clone has a single count. CDR3 DNA sequence: TGCGCCAGCAGCACAGTTCCCATAGCCCCAGGGGGCTTAAACTATGGCTACACCTTC. It is translated as CASSTVPIAPGGLNYGYTF. The chain combines TRBV5-1 with TRBJ1-2; 8 nucleotides agree with TRBD1. The CDR3 length is 19 residues. J gave up 2 bases and V 4 bases, and 19 bases lay outside the gene matches. In germline, CDR1 is SGHRS, CDR2 YFSETQ.

This chain connects TRBV5-5 to TRBJ1-2; D is perhaps TRBD1 (5 bases). Germline V gene sequence: CDR1 SGHKS, CDR2 YYEKEE (reference sequence). V lost 0 bases to trimming and J lost 2 bases, with 8 bases between them. The CDR3 covers 14 residues. CDR3 DNA sequence: TGTGCCAGCAGCTTGGCCGGGGGGAACTATGGCTACACCTTC. Translation: CASSLAGGNYGYTF.

The chain employs TRBV15 and TRBJ1-1; D remains ambiguous. The CDR3 is 15 residues long. Trimming pared 3 bases from V and 4 bases from J, leaving 15 bases between. CDR1 and CDR2 from the germline V gene are LNHNV and YYDKDF (reference sequence). CDR3 DNA: TGTGCCACCAGCAGGGGAGCCGAGGGTTTCACTGAAGCTTTCTTT. As protein: CATSRGAEGFTEAFF.

V is TRBV14 and J is TRBJ2-4; the match to TRBD1 covers 8 bases. The CDR3 runs to 13 residues. V shed 4 bases, J shed 9 bases, and the junction held 5 bases outside the gene matches. Germline loops: CDR1 SGHDN, CDR2 FVKESK. The CDR3 loop is CASSPVGQGIQYF. CDR3 in DNA: TGTGCCAGCAGCCCGGTCGGACAGGGCATTCAGTACTTC.

This sequence joins TRBV7-8 and TRBJ1-1; D perhaps matches TRBD1 (6 bases). Trimming stripped 2 bases from V and 2 bases from J, with 12 bases between. Germline CDR1 and CDR2: SGHVS and FQNEAQ. The CDR3 totals 15 residues. The CDR3 DNA reads as TGTGCCAGCAGCTTATGGGGGGGCGCCAACACTGAAGCTTTCTTT. It specifies CASSLWGGANTEAFF. Based on the CDR3 plus reference TRBV7-8 and TRBJ1-1, the full variable domain is GAGVSQSPRYKVAKRGQDVALRCDPISGHVSLFWYQQALGQGPEFLTYFQNEAQLDKSGLPSDRFFAERPEGSVSTLKIQRTQQEDSAVYLCASSLWGGANTEAFFGQGTRLTVV.

The chain is built from TRBV7-2 and TRBJ2-7; 10 bases line up with TRBD2. The germline gives CDR1 SGHTA, CDR2 FQGNSA. With V trimmed by 4 bases and J by 4 bases, 13 bases remained unmatched. The CDR3 sequence is 17 residues long. The CDR3 protein is CASSSRGASGSIYEQYF. DNA of the CDR3: TGTGCCAGCAGCTCACGGGGGGCTAGCGGGAGTATTTACGAGCAGTACTTC.

This rearrangement joins TRBV7-9 to TRBJ1-2; TRBD1 is a possible D gene (5 bases). The CDR3 totals 15 residues. Trimming shortened V by 0 bases and J by 4 bases, and 12 bases separated the two germline ends. From germline, CDR1 is SEHNR and CDR2 FQNEAQ (reference sequence). The DNA of the CDR3 is TGTGCCAGCAGCTTAGCCGGGGACTCGGGCTATGGCTACACCTTC. It specifies CASSLAGDSGYGYTF.

The rearrangement links TRBV5-4 to TRBJ2-7; 10 bases agree with TRBD1. CDR1 and CDR2 from the germline V gene are SGHNT and YYREEE (reference sequence). V lost 3 bases, J lost 2 bases, and 8 bases stayed unmatched. The length of the CDR3 is 16 residues. CDR3 coding DNA: TGTGCCAGCAGCTCTGGGTGGACAGGGGGGGCCTACGAGCAGTACTTC. Residues: CASSSGWTGGAYEQYF.

J is TRBJ2-1 and V is TRBV7-2, with 7 bases aligning to TRBD1. The CDR3 sequence is 13 residues long. The trim removed 5 bases at V and 5 bases at J, leaving 3 bases unmatched. Germline V gives CDR1 SGHTA, CDR2 FQGNSA. As DNA, the CDR3 is TGTGCCAGCAGCCGACAGGGAAACAATGAGCAGTTCTTC. Protein sequence: CASSRQGNNEQFF.